This T cell receptor (beta chain) originates from a study of T cell responses to AZD1222 COVID-19 vaccine. With 8 bases removed from V and 6 bases from J, the gap between germline ends came to 21 bases. The length of the CDR3 is 15 residues. The V gene's germline CDR1 is LNHDA and CDR2 SQIVND (reference sequence). Turning to this clone: What it recognizes is unknown.

Sequencing was performed with immunoSEQ multiplex PCR; in TCRdb, only in-frame clones are kept and a portion is missing. The sample lists about 78,000 clones, 90% occurring once. Findings and caveats of the study: The study identified only six AZD1222 recipients as seropositive at baseline.

The origin of this receptor is an adult who received the AZD1222 COVID-19 vaccine. V gene TRBV19 combines with J gene TRBJ2-3; no clear D. The source was peripheral blood, collected 28 days after the second AZD1222 dose. The CDR3 reads CASSPGHPSGDTQYF. CDR3 nucleotide sequence: TGTGCCAGTTCGCCGGGCCACCCGAGTGGGGATACGCAGTATTTT.